These 8 T cell receptor beta chains originate from one sample sequenced in a study of blood T cell repertoires in COVID-19 (dated by TCRdb to the early 2020s). Receptor libraries were prepared by the immunoSEQ multiplex PCR assay. Not all clones reach the TCRdb copy of this immuneACCESS table, which keeps in-frame sequences only. Checked studies attribute under half of the gap to unresolved V genes and leave the rest unexplained. The sample table records fewer than 450,000 clones; approximately 86% of these occur just once. The ten largest account for approximately 2.1% of the sample. Material: PBMCs or T cells enriched from blood (not recorded which). All receptors derive from a woman aged 40 to 50 with acute COVID-19.

The chain is built from TRBV9 and TRBJ2-5; 9 nucleotides agree with TRBD1. CDR3 length: 18 residues. Unmatched junction bases numbered 11, after V lost 0 bases and J lost 2 bases. Per the germline V gene, CDR1 is SGDLS and CDR2 is YYNGEE. CDR3 loop: CASSVDLLGTGQQETQYF. The CDR3 DNA follows: TGTGCCAGCAGCGTAGATCTCCTAGGGACAGGGCAACAAGAGACCCAGTACTTC.

V gene TRBV5-6 combines with J gene TRBJ1-5; a possible D gene is TRBD1 (6 bases). CDR3 size: 15 residues. The V and J ends lost 0 bases and 4 bases respectively, with 11 bases between them. Germline V gives CDR1 SGHDT, CDR2 YYEEEE. CDR3 nucleotides: TGTGCCAGCAGCTTGGGACAGGCCCTAAATCAGCCCCAGCATTTT. It codes for CASSLGQALNQPQHF. The full variable domain, its missing parts supplied by reference TRBV5-6 and TRBJ1-5, is DAGVTQSPTHLIKTRGQQVTLRCSPKSGHDTVSWYQQALGQGPQFIFQYYEEEERQRGNFPDRFSGHQFPNYSSELNVNALLLGDSALYLCASSLGQALNQPQHFGDGTRLSIL.

In regard to this clone: Other nucleotide sequences from this sample produce the same CDR3. The chain has TRBV19 and TRBJ2-6; 7 nucleotides agree with TRBD1. Trimming cost V 6 bases and J 3 bases; bases outside gene matches: 5. The germline V gene has CDR1 LNHDA and CDR2 SQIVND (reference sequence). This CDR3 has 15 residues. Here the CDR3 reads CASRRQGFGANVLTF. CDR3 nucleotide sequence: TGTGCCAGTAGGAGACAGGGTTTTGGGGCCAACGTCCTGACTTTC.

The chain is built from TRBV12-5 and TRBJ1-5; TRBD1 matches at 7 bases. Germline V gives CDR1 LGHNT, CDR2 FRNRAP. CDR3 length: 16 amino acids. V dropped 2 bases and J dropped 3; count of bases not matched to a gene: 7. The CDR3 DNA is TGTGCTAGTGGTTTGTCTAGGGACAGTAACAATCAGCCCCAGCATTTT. Protein sequence: CASGLSRDSNNQPQHF.

This clone showed up just a few times. The rearrangement links TRBV18 to TRBJ1-2; 10 nucleotides match TRBD1. Germline loops: CDR1 KGHSH, CDR2 LQKENI. After removal of 0 bases from V and 1 base from J, the junction contained 8 bases not matched to a gene. The CDR3 totals 18 residues. The CDR3 nucleotides read TGTGCCAGCTCACCACCTTCGACAGGGGGCGAGTTTAACTATGGCTACACCTTC. It yields the protein CASSPPSTGGEFNYGYTF.

In regard to this clone: This same CDR3 is encoded by further DNA sequences in the sample. The V gene is TRBV9, the J gene TRBJ1-5; D not resolved. This CDR3 comprises 13 residues. Trimming removed 1 base from V and 5 bases from J, with 7 bases in between. Germline loops: CDR1 SGDLS, CDR2 YYNGEE. The CDR3 sequence: CASSVRGDQPQHF. The CDR3 DNA reads TGTGCCAGCAGCGTACGCGGGGATCAGCCCCAGCATTTT.

V is TRBV3-1 (or the pseudogene TRBV3-2) and J is TRBJ2-1, with D perhaps TRBD2 (6 bases). CDR1 is LGHDT, CDR2 YNNKEL, per germline (reference sequence). CDR3 length: 14 amino acids. Trimming removed 0 bases from V and 6 bases from J, with 9 bases in between. The CDR3 loop reads CASSQDTSINEQFF. In DNA form, the CDR3 reads TGTGCCAGCAGCCAAGATACTAGCATCAATGAGCAGTTCTTC.

The V gene is TRBV10-2, the J gene TRBJ1-1; D gene ambiguous. The CDR3 length is 13 residues. CDR1 and CDR2 (germline): WSHSY, SAAADI. The germline V and J ends were trimmed by 7 bases and 0 bases, with 9 bases remaining between them. Written as DNA, the CDR3 is TGCGCCAGCACCAACTACATGAACACTGAAGCTTTCTTT. It yields the protein CASTNYMNTEAFF.